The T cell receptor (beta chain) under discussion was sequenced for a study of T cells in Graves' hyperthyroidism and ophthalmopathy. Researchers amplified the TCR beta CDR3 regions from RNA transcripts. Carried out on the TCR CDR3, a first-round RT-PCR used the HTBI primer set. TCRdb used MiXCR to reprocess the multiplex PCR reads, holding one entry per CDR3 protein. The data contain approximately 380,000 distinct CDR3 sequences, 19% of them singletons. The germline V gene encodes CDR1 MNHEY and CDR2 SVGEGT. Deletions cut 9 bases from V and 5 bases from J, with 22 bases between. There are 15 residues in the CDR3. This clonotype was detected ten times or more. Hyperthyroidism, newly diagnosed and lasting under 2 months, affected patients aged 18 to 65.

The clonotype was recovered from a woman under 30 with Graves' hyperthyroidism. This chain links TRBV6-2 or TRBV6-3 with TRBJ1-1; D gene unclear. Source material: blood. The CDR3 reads CASSDPGSSGTEAFF. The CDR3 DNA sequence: TGTGCCAGTTCCGATCCCGGGAGTTCGGGGACTGAAGCTTTCTTT.